Listed below are T cell receptor beta chains from one sample, sequenced in a study of shared clonotypes between healthy human individuals. Profiling relied on immunoSEQ multiplex PCR, and the TCRdb table lists in-frame clones only, not all of them. The table lists 2 million to 3 million clones, 85% to 95% of them singletons. The sequenced sample consisted of naive CD4+ T cells sorted from blood. Every receptor here comes from a man between 18 and 29 years old in good health. Both conserved end residues are part of each CDR3. Fields, in order: CDR3 length, D gene, J gene, clone size, V gene, CDR3 protein, CDR3 DNA. D genes are given only for firm matches. For some rows the clone size is stated as once, few or many, or as a class when expanded; others skip it.

>17|-|TRBJ1-1|-|TRBV9
CASSPHLRTEINTEAFF
TGTGCCAGCAGCCCCCATCTTCGGACAGAAATAAACACTGAAGCTTTCTTT
>15|-|TRBJ1-1|-|TRBV18
CASSDTDTANTEAFF
TGTGCCAGCTCCGATACGGACACAGCGAACACTGAAGCTTTCTTT
>14|-|TRBJ2-7|-|TRBV30
CAWSVSQGFYEQYF
TGTGCCTGGAGTGTCTCACAGGGATTCTACGAGCAGTACTTC
>14|-|TRBJ1-1|-|TRBV18
CASSPLGGNTEAFF
TGTGCCAGCTCACCACTCGGGGGGAACACTGAAGCTTTCTTT
>13|-|TRBJ1-5|-|TRBV16
CASSQQSNQPQHF
TGTGCCAGCAGCCAGCAGAGCAATCAGCCCCAGCATTTT
>15|-|TRBJ1-3|once|TRBV18
CASASRQGPGNTIYF
TGTGCCAGCGCCTCCAGGCAGGGCCCAGGAAACACCATATATTTT
>11|-|TRBJ2-5|-|TRBV18
CASSRGETQYF
TGTGCCAGCTCTCGAGGGGAGACCCAGTACTTC
>14|TRBD1|TRBJ1-5|-|TRBV15
CATHPRGGNQPQHF
TGTGCCACCCACCCCAGGGGGGGAAATCAGCCCCAGCATTTT
>16|TRBD2|TRBJ2-3|-|TRBV2
CASSDVAGVKGDTQYF
TGTGCCAGCAGTGATGTAGCGGGAGTTAAGGGAGATACGCAGTATTTT
>19|TRBD2|TRBJ2-1|-|TRBV4-3
CASSQDFGLAGTAYNEQFF
TGCGCCAGCAGCCAAGATTTCGGACTAGCGGGAACGGCCTACAATGAGCAGTTCTTC
>12|-|TRBJ1-1|few|TRBV10-3
CAITTGGTEAFF
TGTGCCATCACTACTGGGGGCACTGAAGCTTTCTTT
>11|-|TRBJ2-5|-|TRBV29-1
CSVGEGWTQYF
TGCAGCGTAGGTGAGGGTTGGACCCAGTACTTC
>14|-|TRBJ2-7|-|TRBV9
CASSGVVGGYEQYF
TGTGCCAGCAGCGGGGTCGTGGGGGGATACGAGCAGTACTTC
>15|TRBD1|TRBJ1-2|-|TRBV7-9
CASSSGARGQDGYTF
TGTGCCAGCAGCTCGGGGGCGAGGGGGCAGGATGGCTACACCTTC
>15|-|TRBJ2-3|-|TRBV18
CASSPSQGPTDTQYF
TGTGCCAGCTCACCATCTCAGGGACCCACAGATACGCAGTATTTT
>17|TRBD2|TRBJ2-2|-|TRBV5-7
CASSRDWAGVNTGELFF
TGTGCCAGCAGCCGCGACTGGGCGGGGGTTAACACCGGGGAGCTGTTTTTT
>15|-|TRBJ2-7|-|TRBV5-1
CASSLDGQGPYEQYF
TGCGCCAGCAGCTTGGACGGTCAGGGACCCTACGAGCAGTACTTC
>14|-|TRBJ1-2|-|TRBV28
CASSLYRELYGYTF
TGTGCCAGCAGTTTATATAGGGAATTGTATGGCTACACCTTC
>16|TRBD2|TRBJ2-7|-|TRBV18
CASSTGSGRASYEQYF
TGTGCCAGCTCGACCGGGAGCGGGAGGGCCTCCTACGAGCAGTACTTC
>17|TRBD1|TRBJ2-2|-|TRBV27
CASSHQLPGQGVGELFF
TGTGCCAGCAGTCACCAACTACCGGGACAGGGAGTCGGGGAGCTGTTTTTT
>17|TRBD2|TRBJ2-1|-|TRBV7-8
CASSPSRLAAAYNEQFF
TGTGCCAGCAGCCCGTCCCGACTAGCGGCTGCTTACAATGAGCAGTTCTTC
>15|-|TRBJ2-2|-|TRBV5-1
CASSLLQGRTGELFF
TGCGCCAGCAGCTTGTTACAGGGGAGGACCGGGGAGCTGTTTTTT
>15|-|TRBJ1-5|-|TRBV4-1
CASSQGVLFGQPQHF
TGCGCCAGCAGCCAAGGGGTCCTATTCGGGCAGCCCCAGCATTTT
>18|TRBD2|TRBJ2-5|-|TRBV5-6
CASRFGLAGFVGKETQYF
TGTGCCAGCAGGTTCGGACTAGCGGGATTTGTTGGAAAAGAGACCCAGTACTTC